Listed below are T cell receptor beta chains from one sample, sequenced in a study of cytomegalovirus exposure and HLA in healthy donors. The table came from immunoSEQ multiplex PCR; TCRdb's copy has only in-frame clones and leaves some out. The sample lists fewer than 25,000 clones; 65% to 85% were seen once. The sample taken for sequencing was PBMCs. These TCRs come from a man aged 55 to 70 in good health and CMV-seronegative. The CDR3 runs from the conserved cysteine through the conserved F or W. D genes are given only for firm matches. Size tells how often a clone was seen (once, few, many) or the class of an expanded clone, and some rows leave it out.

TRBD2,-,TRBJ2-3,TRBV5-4,CASSYDWTSARGTQYF,TGTGCCAGCAGCTACGACTGGACTAGCGCGAGAGGTACGCAGTATTTT
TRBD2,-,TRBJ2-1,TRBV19,CASSTNGLAGGLGNEQFF,TGTGCCAGTAGTACCAATGGACTAGCGGGGGGGCTTGGCAATGAGCAGTTCTTC
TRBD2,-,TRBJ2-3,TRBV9,CASNRAGGPTSTDTQYF,TGTGCCAGCAATCGGGCGGGAGGGCCCACTAGCACAGATACGCAGTATTTT
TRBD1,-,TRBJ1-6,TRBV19,CASSSQGAGLNSPLHF,TGTGCCAGTAGTAGTCAGGGGGCCGGACTTAATTCACCCCTCCACTTT
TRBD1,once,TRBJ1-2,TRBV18,CASSPGGGDYGYTF,TGTGCCAGCTCACCAGGAGGGGGCGACTATGGCTACACCTTC
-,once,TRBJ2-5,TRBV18,CASSPQGGRSQETQYF,TGTGCCAGCTCACCACAGGGGGGGCGCTCCCAAGAGACCCAGTACTTC
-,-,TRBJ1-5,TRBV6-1,CASSREAFGNQPQHF,TGTGCCAGCAGCAGGGAGGCGTTCGGCAATCAGCCCCAGCATTTT
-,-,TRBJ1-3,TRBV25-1,CASRHGLGAGNTIYF,TGTGCCAGCAGACACGGGTTGGGAGCTGGAAACACCATATATTTT
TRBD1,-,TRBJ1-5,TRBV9,CARSPTGQGWDQPQHF,TGTGCCCGCAGCCCCACCGGACAGGGATGGGACCAGCCCCAGCATTTT
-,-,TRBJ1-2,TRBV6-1,CASSVDWRYGYTF,TGTGCCAGCAGTGTGGACTGGCGCTATGGCTACACCTTC
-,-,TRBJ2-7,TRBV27,CASSLSRDNEQYF,TGTGCCAGCAGTTTATCGCGAGACAACGAGCAGTACTTC
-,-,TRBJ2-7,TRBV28,CASSRTGQVGEQYF,TGTGCCAGCAGTCGGACGGGACAAGTGGGCGAGCAGTACTTC
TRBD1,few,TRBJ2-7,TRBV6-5,CASSYSSDRAYEQYF,TGTGCCAGCAGTTACTCCTCGGACAGGGCCTACGAGCAGTACTTC
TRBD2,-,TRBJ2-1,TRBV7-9,CSSSLIRRGRAWLVNEQFF,TGTTCCAGCAGCTTAATACGCCGCGGGAGGGCCTGGTTGGTCAATGAGCAGTTCTTC
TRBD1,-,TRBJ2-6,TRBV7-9,CASSLGQGSAGANVLTF,TGTGCCAGCAGCTTGGGACAGGGGTCAGCTGGGGCCAACGTCCTGACTTTC
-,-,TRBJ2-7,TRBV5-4,CASSPLAGSTYEQYF,TGTGCCAGCAGCCCGCTGGCGGGGTCCACCTACGAGCAGTACTTC
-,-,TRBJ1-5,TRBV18,CASSPTGGGGNQPQHF,TGTGCCAGCTCCCCCACGGGGGGGGGTGGCAATCAGCCCCAGCATTTT
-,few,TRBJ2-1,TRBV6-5,CASSYFGGLIGEQFF,TGTGCCAGCAGTTACTTCGGGGGGCTAATTGGTGAGCAGTTCTTC
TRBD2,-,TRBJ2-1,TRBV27,CASSLSAGLAGSGGGSYNEQFF,TGTGCCAGCAGTTTATCGGCGGGACTAGCGGGCTCAGGGGGTGGGTCCTACAATGAGCAGTTCTTC
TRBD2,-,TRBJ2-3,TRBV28,CASSRPSGGSSQYF,TGTGCCAGCAGTCGACCTAGCGGGGGCTCCTCGCAGTATTTT
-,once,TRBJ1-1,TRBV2,CASILRGEAFF,TGTGCCAGCATCCTTAGGGGTGAAGCTTTCTTT
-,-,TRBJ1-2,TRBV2,CASTSDYGYTF,TGTGCCAGCACTAGTGACTATGGCTACACCTTC
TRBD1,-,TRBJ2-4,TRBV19,CASSITGQAKNIQYF,TGTGCCAGTAGTATTACGGGACAGGCCAAAAACATTCAGTACTTC
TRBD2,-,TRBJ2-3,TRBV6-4,CASSDGTSGGADTQYF,TGTGCCAGCAGTGACGGAACTAGCGGGGGGGCAGATACGCAGTATTTT
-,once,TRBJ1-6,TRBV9,CASSVGGISNSPLHF,TGTGCCAGCAGCGTAGGAGGGATCTCGAATTCACCCCTCCACTTT
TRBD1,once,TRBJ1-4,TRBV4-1,CASSQDLRQGRRFF,TGCGCCAGCAGCCAAGATTTGCGACAGGGGCGTCGGTTTTTT
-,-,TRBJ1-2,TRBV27,CASSSTTQGNYGYTF,TGTGCCAGCAGTTCCACGACCCAGGGTAACTATGGCTACACCTTC
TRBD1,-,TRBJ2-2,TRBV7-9,CASPISGQGLLNTGELFF,TGTGCCAGCCCGATTTCCGGACAGGGGCTACTGAACACCGGGGAGCTGTTTTTT
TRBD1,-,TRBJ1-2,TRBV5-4,CASSRTGGAINGYTF,TGTGCCAGCAGCCGGACAGGGGGCGCGATTAATGGCTACACCTTC
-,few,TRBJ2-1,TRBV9,CASTQGSSYNEQFF,TGTGCCAGCACCCAGGGAAGCTCCTACAATGAGCAGTTCTTC
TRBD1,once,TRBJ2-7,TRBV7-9,CASSRWDSNYEQYF,TGTGCCAGCAGCCGCTGGGACAGCAACTACGAGCAGTACTTC
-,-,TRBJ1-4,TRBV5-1,CASRLTGFNEKLFF,TGCGCCAGCAGATTAACAGGCTTTAATGAAAAACTGTTTTTT
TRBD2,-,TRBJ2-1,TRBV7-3,CASSLTGPSGVGYNEQFF,TGTGCCAGCAGCTTAACGGGCCCTAGCGGGGTAGGTTACAATGAGCAGTTCTTC
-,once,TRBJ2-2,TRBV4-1,CASRLTGYPGELFF,TGCGCCAGCAGACTAACAGGGTACCCCGGGGAGCTGTTTTTT
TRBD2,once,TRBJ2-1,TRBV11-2,CASSTELAGIGNEQFF,TGTGCCAGCAGCACGGAACTAGCGGGAATAGGGAATGAGCAGTTCTTC
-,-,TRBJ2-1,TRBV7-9,CASSPEAFSSYNEQFF,TGTGCCAGCAGCCCAGAGGCTTTCAGCTCCTACAATGAGCAGTTCTTC
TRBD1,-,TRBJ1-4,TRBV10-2,CATQTGSGEKLFF,TGCGCCACCCAGACAGGGTCAGGTGAAAAACTGTTTTTT
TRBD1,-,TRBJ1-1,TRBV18,CASSRGTGLNTEAFF,TGTGCCAGCTCGCGGGGGACAGGTTTGAACACTGAAGCTTTCTTT
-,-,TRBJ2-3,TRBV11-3,CASSLASTDTQYF,TGTGCCAGCTCCTTGGCTAGCACAGATACGCAGTATTTT
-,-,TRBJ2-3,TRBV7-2,CASSLARASTDTQYF,TGTGCCAGCAGCTTAGCGCGAGCCAGCACAGATACGCAGTATTTT
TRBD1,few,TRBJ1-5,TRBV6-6,CASEGTALPYQPQHF,TGTGCCAGCGAGGGGACAGCCTTGCCATATCAGCCCCAGCATTTT
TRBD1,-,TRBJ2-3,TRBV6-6,CASSGGQGITDTQYF,TGTGCCAGCAGCGGGGGACAGGGTATCACAGATACGCAGTATTTT
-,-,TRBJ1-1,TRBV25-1,CASSALRGPNTEAFF,TGTGCCAGCAGTGCTCTCAGGGGCCCGAACACTGAAGCTTTCTTT
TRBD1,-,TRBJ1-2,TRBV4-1,CASSQLTTGLTGYTF,TGCGCCAGCAGCCAACTCACGACAGGGCTGACCGGCTACACCTTC
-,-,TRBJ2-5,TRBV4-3,CASSQRPSGTGQETQYF,TGCGCCAGCAGCCAACGGCCATCCGGGACTGGCCAAGAGACCCAGTACTTC
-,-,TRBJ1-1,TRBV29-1,CSVERGKNTEAFF,TGCAGCGTTGAACGGGGGAAGAACACTGAAGCTTTCTTT
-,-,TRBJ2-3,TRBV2,CASSDSRYTQYF,TGTGCCAGCAGTGATTCGAGGTATACGCAGTATTTT
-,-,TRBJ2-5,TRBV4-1,CASSQAQGLETQYF,TGCGCCAGCAGCCAAGCCCAGGGATTGGAGACCCAGTACTTC
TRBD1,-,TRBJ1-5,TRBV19,CASRPHPMTGSNQPQHF,TGTGCCAGTAGACCCCATCCTATGACAGGGAGTAATCAGCCCCAGCATTTT